This T cell receptor (beta chain) came from a study of blood T cell repertoires in COVID-19. Looking at the study overall: COVID-19 samples collected from the United States, Italy and Spain covered acute and convalescent phases. The cDNA or gDNA used as material had been derived from T cells, B-cell-depleted T cells, or PBMCs.

Per the study methods: Researchers report that nucleated cell counts were estimated from reference gene primer amplification. Clones were sequenced by immunoSEQ multiplex PCR, and TCRdb holds only the in-frame ones, with some missing. V and J calls plus clone size are reproduced from that table; the DNA served to infer D and trimming. The sample shows about 140,000 clones, over 80% of them seen only once. The length of the CDR3 is 16 residues. The germline V gene has CDR1 SGHTA and CDR2 FQGTGA. V shed 4 bases, J shed 3 bases, and the junction held 8 bases outside the gene matches. The material sequenced was peripheral blood. The TCR sequence derives from a human donor in a cohort sampled during active COVID-19. The chain has TRBV7-3 and TRBJ2-3; 9 nucleotides line up with TRBD2. The CDR3 is CASSSHSGSATDTQYF. The CDR3 DNA sequence: TGTGCCAGCAGCTCCCATAGCGGGAGTGCGACAGATACGCAGTATTTT. Together with reference TRBV7-3 and TRBJ2-3, the CDR3 gives the full variable domain: GAGVSQTPSNKVTEKGKYVELRCDPISGHTALYWYRQSLGQGPEFLIYFQGTGAADDSGLPNDRFFAVRPEGSVSTLKIQRTERGDSAVYLCASSSHSGSATDTQYFGPGTRLTVL.